The 20 T cell receptor beta chains listed next were all sequenced from one sample in a study of control samples from healthy donors and cancer patients. This table comes from immunoSEQ multiplex PCR, and its TCRdb copy is limited to in-frame clones, with some not included. The sample carries under 150,000 clones, 93% recorded once. Sequenced input: blood. The receptors here all came from a man aged 25 to 40 in good health.

The chain combines TRBV19 with TRBJ1-1; D is perhaps TRBD1 (5 bases). Trimming cost V 3 bases and J 4 bases, with 12 bases left between them. Per germline, CDR1 LNHDA and CDR2 SQIVND (reference sequence). The CDR3 loop spans 14 amino acids. The CDR3 sequence is CASSIREGSTEAFF. In DNA, the CDR3 is TGTGCCAGTAGTATCAGGGAGGGGAGCACTGAAGCTTTCTTT.

CDR3 region: CASKAQNYGYTF. DNA for the CDR3: TGTGCCAGCAAAGCGCAGAACTATGGCTACACCTTC. V and J are TRBV5-7 and TRBJ1-2; unclear D gene. TRBV5-7 carries the ORF label, with uncertain function. This CDR3 has 12 amino acids. V shed 6 bases and J shed 2 bases, with 8 bases lying between them.

The rearrangement links TRBV6-6 to TRBJ1-2, with a tentative D call TRBD1 (5 bases). The CDR3 length is 16 residues. V was pared by 2 bases and J by 7 bases, with 20 bases between. Germline V lookup: CDR1 MNHNY, CDR2 SVGAGI (reference sequence). In DNA form, the CDR3 reads TGTGCCAGCAGTTACCCGGAACAGACCAGGGACTCTGGCTACACCTTC. As protein: CASSYPEQTRDSGYTF.

This clone was observed a single time. The V gene is TRBV7-6, the J gene TRBJ1-3; no reliable D call. The CDR3 runs to 15 residues. The germline V gene has CDR1 SGHVS and CDR2 FNYEAQ. Trimming shortened V by 5 bases and J by 0 bases, and 11 bases separated the two germline ends. The CDR3 DNA reads as TGTGCCAGCAGCCCAGAAAGTAACTCTGGAAACACCATATATTTT. It codes for CASSPESNSGNTIYF.

The CDR3 DNA reads as TGTGCCAGCAGCTCTGGGACAGGGGAAAATCAGCCCCAGCATTTT. Translated: CASSSGTGENQPQHF. The genes are TRBV7-8 and TRBJ1-5; 10 bases map to TRBD1. The germline V gene encodes CDR1 SGHVS and CDR2 FQNEAQ. Germline trimming cut 4 bases from V and 4 bases from J; bases unmatched to any gene: 4. The CDR3 is made up of 15 amino acids.

V and J are TRBV24-1 and TRBJ2-3; the match to TRBD1 covers 8 bases. CDR3 length equals 16 residues. Germline V gives CDR1 KGHDR, CDR2 SFDVKD. Trimming at V came to 4 bases and at J to 1 base, leaving 6 bases not matched to a gene. The CDR3 loop reads CATSDPGGRGTDTQYF. Written as DNA, the CDR3 is TGTGCCACCAGTGACCCAGGGGGCCGGGGCACAGATACGCAGTATTTT.

This chain uses TRBV2 with TRBJ2-7, with a possible D match to TRBD1 (6 bases). Between the trimmed V and J ends, which lost 8 bases and 2 bases, there was a span of 16 bases. This CDR3 is built from 14 residues. Germline-derived CDR1 and CDR2 are SNHLY and FYNNEI. CDR3 DNA sequence: TGTGCCAGCCTGAACAGGGTGAACCCCTACGAGCAGTACTTC. It encodes CASLNRVNPYEQYF. Full variable domain (missing parts from reference TRBV2 and TRBJ2-7): EPEVTQTPSHQVTQMGQEVILRCVPISNHLYFYWYRQILGQKVEFLVSFYNNEISEKSEIFDDQFSVERPDGSNFTLKIRSTKLEDSAMYFCASLNRVNPYEQYFGPGTRLTVT.

This CDR3 is CASSIKNNYGYTF. The DNA for the CDR3 is TGTGCCAGTAGTATAAAGAATAACTATGGCTACACCTTC. This chain links TRBV19 with TRBJ1-2; D is ambiguous. Trimming pared 2 bases from V and 1 base from J, leaving 5 bases between. Germline CDR1 is LNHDA and CDR2 is SQIVND (reference sequence). CDR3 length: 13 residues.

The count of this clone is one. The chain links TRBV18 to TRBJ1-2; no reliable D call. The germline V gene has CDR1 KGHSH and CDR2 LQKENI. This CDR3 spans 16 amino acids. V lost 1 base, J lost 1 base, and 13 bases lay in between. The CDR3: CASSPLPGANNYGYTF. CDR3 bases: TGTGCCAGCTCACCACTTCCGGGCGCGAATAACTATGGCTACACCTTC.

The chain recombines TRBV7-6 with TRBJ2-1, with 10 positions matching TRBD2. CDR1 and CDR2 from the germline V gene are SGHVS and FNYEAQ. V dropped 4 bases and J dropped 5; count of bases not matched to a gene: 5. The CDR3 consists of 15 residues. The CDR3 loop is CASSSLAGDHNEQFF. Written as DNA, the CDR3 is TGTGCCAGCAGCTCTCTAGCGGGGGACCACAATGAGCAGTTCTTC.

CDR3 nucleotides: TGCAGTGCTCGCCCCGGGGAGACCCAGTACTTC. It translates to CSARPGETQYF. The V gene is TRBV20-1, the J gene TRBJ2-5; D is ambiguous. The germline V gene encodes CDR1 DFQATT and CDR2 SNEGSKA (reference sequence). CDR3 length: 11 residues. V lost 5 bases and J 5 bases, leaving 9 bases between the germline ends.

The chain links TRBV10-1 to TRBJ2-7, with TRBD1 identical over 7 bases. Germline values: CDR1 WNHNN, CDR2 SYGVQD (reference sequence). The CDR3 is 15 residues long. Unmatched junction bases numbered 10, after V lost 6 bases and J lost 2 bases. The CDR3, as DNA: TGCGCCAGCAGGAATCTCCGGGGACAGCCCTACGAGCAGTACTTC. Protein sequence: CASRNLRGQPYEQYF.

CDR3 loop: CASSEFWYYGYTF. The DNA for the CDR3 is TGTGCCAGCAGTGAATTTTGGTACTATGGCTACACCTTC. The rearrangement joins TRBV2 to TRBJ1-2; no firm D call. V lost 2 bases and J 3 bases, leaving 7 bases between the germline ends. The CDR3 contains 13 residues. Germline-derived CDR1 and CDR2 are SNHLY and FYNNEI.

Comments on this clone: A junction boundary mismatches the germline segment, possibly from a read error. The rearrangement joins TRBV24-1 to TRBJ2-2; D call uncertain. CDR3 size: 17 residues. CDR1 is KGHDR and CDR2 is SFDVKD in the germline V gene. In DNA form, the CDR3 reads TGTGCCACCAGTGATCCCCCGCCCGCAACGAACTCCGGGGAGCTGTTTTTT. Its translation is CATSDPPPATNSGELFF.

This chain uses TRBV10-2 with TRBJ1-3; weak D call: TRBD1 (6 bases). The V gene lost 4 bases and the J gene lost 0 bases, with 10 bases spanning the gap. The CDR3 runs to 15 residues. Germline V gene sequence: CDR1 WSHSY, CDR2 SAAADI. DNA of the CDR3: TGCGCCAGCAGTGTGGGGGCAGACTCTGGAAACACCATATATTTT. Translating gives CASSVGADSGNTIYF.

The rearrangement links TRBV30 to TRBJ2-2; D unclear. The germline CDR1 and CDR2 sequences are GTSNPN and SVGIG (reference sequence). The CDR3 spans 11 residues. Trimming cost V 3 bases and J 4 bases, with 3 bases left between them. CDR3 protein: CAWSFTGELFF. The CDR3 nucleotides read TGTGCCTGGAGCTTCACCGGGGAGCTGTTTTTT.

The gene calls are TRBV9 and TRBJ1-3; maybe TRBD1 (6 bases). Trimming shortened V by 3 bases and J by 2 bases, and 27 bases separated the two germline ends. This CDR3 is 20 amino acids long. The germline V gene has CDR1 SGDLS and CDR2 YYNGEE. The CDR3 DNA reads as TGTGCCAGCAGCGCCCGAGGCAGGGGCGGATTAGGCGGTGCTGGAAACACCATATATTTT. Its protein is CASSARGRGGLGGAGNTIYF.

The V and J genes are TRBV11-3 and TRBJ2-5; D not certain. V was pared by 3 bases and J by 5 bases, with 10 bases between. The CDR3 extends over 13 amino acids. Germline-derived CDR1 and CDR2 are SGHNT and YENEEA. CDR3 DNA: TGTGCCAGCAGCTTCATGGCAGGCGAGACCCAGTACTTC. This encodes CASSFMAGETQYF.

The chain combines TRBV2 with TRBJ1-2; possible D gene TRBD1, 6 bases. Trimming removed 1 base at V and 4 bases at J, with 10 bases between. Looked up from germline, CDR1 is SNHLY and CDR2 is FYNNEI. This CDR3 comprises 14 residues. This CDR3 is CASSEGQAGYGYTF. The CDR3 region has the DNA TGTGCCAGCAGTGAAGGACAGGCAGGCTATGGCTACACCTTC.

The chain employs TRBV7-3 and TRBJ2-5; D is perhaps TRBD1 (5 bases). The CDR3 contains 14 residues. V was pared by 1 base and J by 4 bases, with 10 bases between. Germline V gene sequence: CDR1 SGHTA, CDR2 FQGTGA. The CDR3 reads CASSLKGQGETQYF. The CDR3 DNA reads TGTGCCAGCAGCTTAAAAGGCCAGGGAGAGACCCAGTACTTC.